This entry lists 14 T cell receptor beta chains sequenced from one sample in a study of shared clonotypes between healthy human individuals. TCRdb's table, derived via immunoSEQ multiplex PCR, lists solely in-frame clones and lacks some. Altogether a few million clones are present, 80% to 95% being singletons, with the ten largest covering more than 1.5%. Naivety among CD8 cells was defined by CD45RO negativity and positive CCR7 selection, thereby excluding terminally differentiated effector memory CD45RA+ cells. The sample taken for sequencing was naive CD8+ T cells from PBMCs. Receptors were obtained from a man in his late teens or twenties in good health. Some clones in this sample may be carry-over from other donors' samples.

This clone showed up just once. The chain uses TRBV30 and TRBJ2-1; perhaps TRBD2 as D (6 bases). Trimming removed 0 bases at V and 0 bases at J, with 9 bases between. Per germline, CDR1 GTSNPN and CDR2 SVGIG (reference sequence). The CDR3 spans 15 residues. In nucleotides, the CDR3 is TGTGCCTGGAGTGTCCCTAGCGTCTCCTACAATGAGCAGTTCTTC. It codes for CAWSVPSVSYNEQFF.

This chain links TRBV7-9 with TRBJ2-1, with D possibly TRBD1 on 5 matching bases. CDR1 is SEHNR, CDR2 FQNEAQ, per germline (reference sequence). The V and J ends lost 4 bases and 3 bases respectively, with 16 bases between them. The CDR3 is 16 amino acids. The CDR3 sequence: CASSYTSGAIYNEQFF. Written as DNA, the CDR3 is TGTGCCAGCAGCTACACGAGTGGGGCGATCTACAATGAGCAGTTCTTC. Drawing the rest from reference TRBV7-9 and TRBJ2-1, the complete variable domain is DTGVSQNPRHKITKRGQNVTFRCDPISEHNRLYWYRQTLGQGPEFLTYFQNEAQLEKSRLLSDRFSAERPKGSFSTLEIQRTEQGDSAMYLCASSYTSGAIYNEQFFGPGTRLTVL.

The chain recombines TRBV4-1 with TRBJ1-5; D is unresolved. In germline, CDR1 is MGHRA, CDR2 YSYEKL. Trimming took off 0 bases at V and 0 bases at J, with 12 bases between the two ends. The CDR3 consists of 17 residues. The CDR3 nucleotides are TGCGCCAGCAGCCAAGATCCTCGGGAGACTAGCAATCAGCCCCAGCATTTT. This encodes CASSQDPRETSNQPQHF.

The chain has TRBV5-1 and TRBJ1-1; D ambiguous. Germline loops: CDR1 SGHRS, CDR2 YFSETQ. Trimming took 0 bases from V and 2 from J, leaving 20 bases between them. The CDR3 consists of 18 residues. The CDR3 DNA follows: TGCGCCAGCAGCTTGGCCGGCGTCAAGTCCCCCCCTAACACTGAAGCTTTCTTT. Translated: CASSLAGVKSPPNTEAFF.

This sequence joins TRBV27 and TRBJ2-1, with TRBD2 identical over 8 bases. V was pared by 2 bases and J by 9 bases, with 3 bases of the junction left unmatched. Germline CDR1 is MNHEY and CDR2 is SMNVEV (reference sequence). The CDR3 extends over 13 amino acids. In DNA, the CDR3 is TGTGCCAGCAGTTTAACCCTAGCGGGTGAGCAGTTCTTC. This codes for CASSLTLAGEQFF.

The CDR3 DNA follows: TGTGCCAGCAGCGGCAGTCGGGAGCGGGTACACGAGCAGTACTTC. It translates to CASSGSRERVHEQYF. This chain connects TRBV9 to TRBJ2-7, with D possibly matching TRBD2 (6 bases). V lost 3 bases, J lost 5 bases, and 18 bases lay in between. Per the germline V gene, CDR1 is SGDLS and CDR2 is YYNGEE. The CDR3 runs to 15 residues. Using reference TRBV9 and TRBJ2-7 for the parts outside the CDR3, the full variable domain is DSGVTQTPKHLITATGQRVTLRCSPRSGDLSVYWYQQSLDQGLQFLIQYYNGEERAKGNILERFSAQQFPDLHSELNLSSLELGDSALYFCASSGSRERVHEQYFGPGTRLTVT.

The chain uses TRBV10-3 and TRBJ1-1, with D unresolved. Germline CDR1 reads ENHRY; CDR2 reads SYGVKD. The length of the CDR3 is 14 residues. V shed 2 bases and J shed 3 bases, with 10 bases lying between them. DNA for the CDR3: TGTGCCATCAGTGAGGGGGAGTTTGACACTGAAGCTTTCTTT. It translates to CAISEGEFDTEAFF.

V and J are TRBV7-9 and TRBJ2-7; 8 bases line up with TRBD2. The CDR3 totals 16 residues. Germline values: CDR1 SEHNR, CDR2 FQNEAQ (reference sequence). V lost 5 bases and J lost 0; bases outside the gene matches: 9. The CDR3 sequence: CASSPTGTRSSYEQYF. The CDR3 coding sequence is TGTGCCAGCAGCCCTACCGGGACTAGGAGCTCCTACGAGCAGTACTTC.

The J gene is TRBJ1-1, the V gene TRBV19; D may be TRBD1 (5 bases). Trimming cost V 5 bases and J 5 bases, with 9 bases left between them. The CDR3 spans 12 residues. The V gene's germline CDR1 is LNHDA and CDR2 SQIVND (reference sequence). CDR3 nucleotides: TGTGCCAGTAGTGCGTGGGGGACTGAAGCTTTCTTT. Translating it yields CASSAWGTEAFF. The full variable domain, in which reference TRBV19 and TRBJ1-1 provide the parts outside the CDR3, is DGGITQSPKYLFRKEGQNVTLSCEQNLNHDAMYWYRQDPGQGLRLIYYSQIVNDFQKGDIAEGYSVSREKKESFPLTVTSAQKNPTAFYLCASSAWGTEAFFGQGTRLTVV.

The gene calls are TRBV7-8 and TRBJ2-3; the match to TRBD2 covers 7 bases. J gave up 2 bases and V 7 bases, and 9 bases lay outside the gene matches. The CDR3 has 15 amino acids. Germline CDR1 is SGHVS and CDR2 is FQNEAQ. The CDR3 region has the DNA TGTGCCAGCACCTCATCATGGGACTACACAGATACGCAGTATTTT. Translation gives CASTSSWDYTDTQYF.

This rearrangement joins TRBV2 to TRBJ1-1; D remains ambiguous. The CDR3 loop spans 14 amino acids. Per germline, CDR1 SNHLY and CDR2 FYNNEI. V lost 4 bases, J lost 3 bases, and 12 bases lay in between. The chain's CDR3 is CASSVGMLDTEAFF. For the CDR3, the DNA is TGTGCCAGCAGTGTCGGGATGTTGGACACTGAAGCTTTCTTT.

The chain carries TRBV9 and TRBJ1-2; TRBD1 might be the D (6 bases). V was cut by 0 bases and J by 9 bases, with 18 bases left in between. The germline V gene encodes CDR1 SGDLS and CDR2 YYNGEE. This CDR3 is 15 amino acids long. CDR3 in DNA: TGTGCCAGCAGCGTAGCTACCGGGGGCGACCGGAGCTACACCTTC. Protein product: CASSVATGGDRSYTF. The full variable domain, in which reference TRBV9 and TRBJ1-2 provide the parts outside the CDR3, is DSGVTQTPKHLITATGQRVTLRCSPRSGDLSVYWYQQSLDQGLQFLIQYYNGEERAKGNILERFSAQQFPDLHSELNLSSLELGDSALYFCASSVATGGDRSYTFGSGTRLTVV.

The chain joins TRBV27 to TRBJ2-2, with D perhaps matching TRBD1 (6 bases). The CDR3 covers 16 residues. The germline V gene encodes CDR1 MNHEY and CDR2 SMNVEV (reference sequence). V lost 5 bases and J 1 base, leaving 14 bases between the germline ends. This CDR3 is CASSRLGHLNTGELFF. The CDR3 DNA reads TGTGCCAGCAGTCGCTTGGGACACCTGAACACCGGGGAGCTGTTTTTT.

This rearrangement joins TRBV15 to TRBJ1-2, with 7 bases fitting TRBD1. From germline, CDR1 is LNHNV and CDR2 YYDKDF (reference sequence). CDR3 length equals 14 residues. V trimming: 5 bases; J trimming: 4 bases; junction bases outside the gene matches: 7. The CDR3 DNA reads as TGTGCCACCAGCGCCAGGACAGGCTCCTATGGCTACACCTTC. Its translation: CATSARTGSYGYTF.